The rows below give T cell receptor beta chains drawn from one sample of a study of blood T cell repertoires in COVID-19. The protocol was immunoSEQ multiplex PCR, while the TCRdb copy is restricted to in-frame clones and leaves out a portion. The repertoire holds hundreds of thousands of clones, with over 75% as singletons. What was sequenced was peripheral blood. These receptors were taken from a woman in her 40s who had recovered from COVID-19. CDR3s include the opening cysteine and the closing phenylalanine or tryptophan. A D gene is named only where the DNA matches it firmly. Clone size, where shown, is once, few, many, or a class for clones that have expanded.

TRBV28,TRBD1,TRBJ1-5,-,CASSLDRAQPQHF,TGTGCCAGCAGTTTAGACAGGGCTCAGCCCCAGCATTTT
TRBV28,TRBD1,TRBJ2-5,-,CAVRGQVVETQYF,TGTGCCGTCAGGGGGCAAGTCGTTGAGACCCAGTACTTC
TRBV4-3,TRBD2,TRBJ2-1,-,CASSQDSRGGYNEQFF,TGCGCCAGCAGCCAAGATAGCCGGGGGGGCTACAATGAGCAGTTCTTC
TRBV18,TRBD2,TRBJ2-1,-,CASTTSGGHNEQFF,TGTGCCAGCACTACTAGCGGGGGACACAATGAGCAGTTCTTC
TRBV29-1,TRBD1,TRBJ2-7,-,CSVEDRDRGYEQYF,TGCAGCGTTGAAGACCGGGACAGGGGTTACGAGCAGTACTTC
TRBV6-1,-,TRBJ2-5,-,CASSEAWRGHSYQETQYF,TGTGCCAGCAGTGAAGCGTGGCGCGGACATTCGTACCAAGAGACCCAGTACTTC
TRBV19,TRBD1,TRBJ2-5,-,CASSAQKTGSETQYF,TGTGCCAGTAGCGCCCAAAAGACAGGGTCAGAGACCCAGTACTTC
TRBV18,TRBD1,TRBJ2-5,once,CASSLLTGQETQYF,TGTGCCAGCTCACTTCTGACAGGGCAAGAGACCCAGTACTTC
TRBV9,-,TRBJ2-5,-,CASSVAGKETQYF,TGTGCCAGCAGCGTAGCGGGGAAGGAGACCCAGTACTTC
TRBV6-2/TRBV6-3,TRBD1,TRBJ2-7,-,CASSSWTGVSYEQYF,TGTGCCAGCAGTTCTTGGACAGGGGTGTCCTACGAGCAGTACTTC
TRBV28,-,TRBJ2-7,-,CASSFRQGRGPYEQYF,TGTGCCAGCAGTTTCCGACAGGGGAGGGGCCCTTACGAGCAGTACTTC
TRBV15,-,TRBJ2-5,-,CATSRDSTTEETQYF,TGTGCCACCAGCAGAGATTCTACTACTGAAGAGACCCAGTACTTC
TRBV4-1,TRBD1,TRBJ1-4,-,CASSLLPGTGDEKLFF,TGCGCCAGCAGCCTTCTTCCCGGGACAGGGGATGAAAAACTGTTTTTT
TRBV3-1/TRBV3-2,-,TRBJ1-1,-,CASSQLEGKEAFF,TGTGCCAGCAGCCAACTGGAGGGTAAAGAAGCTTTCTTT
TRBV7-2,TRBD1,TRBJ1-4,-,CASSSDRGNEKLFF,TGTGCCAGCAGCTCGGACAGGGGGAATGAAAAACTGTTTTTT
TRBV3-1/TRBV3-2,-,TRBJ1-2,once,CASSLGGVTMRGYTF,TGTGCCAGCAGCCTGGGGGGAGTTACTATGAGGGGCTACACCTTC
TRBV19,-,TRBJ1-2,once,CASSIGGINYGYTF,TGTGCCAGTAGTATAGGAGGAATCAACTATGGCTACACCTTC
TRBV19,TRBD1,TRBJ1-6,-,CASRLQGGNSPLHF,TGTGCCAGCCGTCTCCAGGGGGGTAATTCACCCCTCCACTTT
TRBV5-1,TRBD1,TRBJ1-5,-,CASSLDAQGGNQPQHF,TGCGCCAGCAGCTTGGACGCACAGGGGGGCAATCAGCCCCAGCATTTT
TRBV5-6,TRBD1,TRBJ2-7,-,CASSFGTGVDEQYF,TGTGCCAGCAGCTTCGGGACAGGGGTCGACGAGCAGTACTTC
TRBV5-1,TRBD2,TRBJ2-1,-,CASSLAGSSGGPDEQFF,TGCGCCAGCAGCTTGGCCGGGTCGAGCGGGGGTCCGGATGAGCAGTTCTTC
TRBV5-6,-,TRBJ1-2,-,CASSLETGTANYGYTF,TGTGCCAGCAGCCTTGAGACAGGAACAGCTAACTATGGCTACACCTTC
TRBV9,-,TRBJ2-7,once,CASSVGTPDYEQYF,TGTGCCAGCAGCGTAGGGACACCAGACTACGAGCAGTACTTC
TRBV5-1,-,TRBJ2-3,-,CASSLGHSTDTQYF,TGCGCCAGCAGCTTGGGACATAGCACAGATACGCAGTATTTT
TRBV6-5,TRBD1,TRBJ2-7,once,CASRPTGIHEQYF,TGTGCCAGCAGACCGACAGGGATCCACGAGCAGTACTTC
TRBV5-1,-,TRBJ1-6,few,CASSPLGQGGNSPLHF,TGCGCCAGCAGCCCCCTGGGGCAGGGTGGTAATTCACCCCTCCACTTT
TRBV5-1,-,TRBJ2-2,-,CASQQGHGETGELFF,TGCGCCAGTCAACAGGGACACGGGGAGACCGGGGAGCTGTTTTTT
TRBV19,-,TRBJ1-6,-,CASSVTMGHLNSPLHF,TGTGCCAGTAGTGTCACAATGGGACATCTTAATTCACCCCTCCACTTT
TRBV7-9,TRBD1,TRBJ1-2,-,CASSLTGVDGYTF,TGTGCCAGCAGCCTGACAGGGGTGGATGGCTACACCTTC
TRBV19,-,TRBJ1-1,-,CASSSRVESRNTEAFF,TGTGCCAGTAGTTCCCGGGTCGAATCGAGAAACACTGAAGCTTTCTTT
TRBV27,TRBD1,TRBJ1-1,few,CASMDRGRTEAFF,TGTGCCAGCATGGACAGGGGGAGAACTGAAGCTTTCTTT
TRBV24-1,-,TRBJ1-2,few,CATSGGSNYGYTF,TGTGCCACCAGCGGGGGGAGTAACTATGGCTACACCTTC
TRBV11-2,-,TRBJ2-6,-,CASSYTGSGANVLTF,TGTGCCAGCAGCTATACAGGGTCTGGGGCCAACGTCCTGACTTTC
TRBV5-8,TRBD2,TRBJ2-1,-,CASSLGGGPYNEQFF,TGTGCCAGCAGCTTGGGCGGGGGACCTTACAATGAGCAGTTCTTC
TRBV7-9,-,TRBJ1-3,-,CASSHRDTSSGNTIYF,TGTGCCAGCAGCCACCGGGACACCAGCTCTGGAAACACCATATATTTT
TRBV11-3,TRBD1,TRBJ1-3,-,CASSSRGRGNTIYF,TGTGCCAGCAGCTCAAGGGGGCGCGGAAACACCATATATTTT
TRBV24-1,TRBD1,TRBJ1-2,few,CATSDPGQGYGYTF,TGTGCCACCAGTGACCCGGGACAGGGCTATGGCTACACCTTC
TRBV19,-,TRBJ2-1,once,CASKREAWAHEQFF,TGTGCCAGTAAAAGGGAGGCCTGGGCCCATGAGCAGTTCTTC
TRBV19,-,TRBJ2-2,many,CASRPQGWGPNTGELFF,TGTGCCAGTAGACCCCAGGGTTGGGGTCCGAACACCGGGGAGCTGTTTTTT
TRBV7-9,TRBD1,TRBJ2-5,-,CASSLTGVSQETQYF,TGTGCCAGCAGCTTAACAGGGGTCTCTCAAGAGACCCAGTACTTC
TRBV5-4,-,TRBJ2-7,-,CASSRDSVSHEQYF,TGTGCCAGCAGCCGTGACAGTGTTAGCCACGAGCAGTACTTC
TRBV11-3,-,TRBJ2-1,once,CASSLVTRGNEQFF,TGTGCCAGCAGCTTAGTGACCCGGGGGAATGAGCAGTTCTTC
TRBV5-1,TRBD2,TRBJ2-1,-,CASSPKGLAGVYEQFF,TGCGCCAGCAGCCCGAAGGGGCTAGCGGGAGTCTATGAGCAGTTCTTC
TRBV18,-,TRBJ2-3,-,CASSQQVTSTDTQYF,TGTGCCAGCTCACAGCAGGTTACTAGCACAGATACGCAGTATTTT
TRBV7-8,TRBD1,TRBJ2-1,-,CASSPGTGNYNEQFF,TGTGCCAGCAGCCCCGGGACAGGGAACTACAATGAGCAGTTCTTC
TRBV11-2,TRBD1,TRBJ1-1,-,CASSYRRTGRSDTEAFF,TGTGCCAGCAGTTACCGTCGGACAGGGCGGTCAGACACTGAAGCTTTCTTT